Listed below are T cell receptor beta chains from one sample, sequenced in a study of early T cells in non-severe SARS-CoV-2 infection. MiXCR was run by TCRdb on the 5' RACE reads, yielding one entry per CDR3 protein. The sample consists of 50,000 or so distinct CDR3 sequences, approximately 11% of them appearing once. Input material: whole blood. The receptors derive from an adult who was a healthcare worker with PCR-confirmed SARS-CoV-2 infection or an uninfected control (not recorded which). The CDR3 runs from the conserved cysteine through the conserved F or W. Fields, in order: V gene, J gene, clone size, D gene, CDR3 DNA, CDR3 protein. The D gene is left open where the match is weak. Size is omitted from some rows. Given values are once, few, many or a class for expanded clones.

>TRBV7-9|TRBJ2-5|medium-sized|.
TGTGCCAGCAGCCGCGAACCCCGGCAAGAGACCCAGTACTTC
CASSREPRQETQYF
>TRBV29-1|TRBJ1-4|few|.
TGCAGCGTTGGAAGTCGCGGGGAAAAACTGTTTTTT
CSVGSRGEKLFF
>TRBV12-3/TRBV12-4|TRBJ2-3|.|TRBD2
TGTGCCAGCAGCCCATCTAGCGGGACAGATACGCAGTATTTT
CASSPSSGTDTQYF
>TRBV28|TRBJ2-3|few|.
TGTGCCAGCCGGACGTTCACGCAGTATTTT
CASRTFTQYF
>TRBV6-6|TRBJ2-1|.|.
TGTGCCAGCAGTTACCGAACCAATGAGCAGTTCTTC
CASSYRTNEQFF
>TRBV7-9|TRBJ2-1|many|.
TGTGCCAGCAGCCAACCCTCCGGGACGTCTTACAATGAGCAGTTCTTC
CASSQPSGTSYNEQFF
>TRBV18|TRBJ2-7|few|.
TGTGCCAGCTCACCAAATGTGAACGAGCAGTACTTC
CASSPNVNEQYF
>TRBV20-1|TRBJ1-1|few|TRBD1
TGCAGTGCTAGGTCTGTACAGGGGGCCACTGAAGCTTTCTTT
CSARSVQGATEAFF
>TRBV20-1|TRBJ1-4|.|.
TGCAGTGCTAGAGAGACTGAGACGTTTACCAATGAAAAACTGTTTTTT
CSARETETFTNEKLFF
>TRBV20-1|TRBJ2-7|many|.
TGCAGTGCTAGAGATCAGGGCGGCCCCTACGAGCAGTACTTC
CSARDQGGPYEQYF
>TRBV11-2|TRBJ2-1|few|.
TGTGCCAGCAGCTTAGGGGCCAGACGAATTTACAATGAGCAGTTCTTC
CASSLGARRIYNEQFF
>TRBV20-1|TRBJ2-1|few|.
TGCAGTGCTAGAGAGGATAATAGAGATGGGAATGAGCAGTTCTTC
CSAREDNRDGNEQFF
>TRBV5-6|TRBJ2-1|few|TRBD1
TGTGCCAGCAGCCCCCGGGACAGGAATCGGTTGGCTGAGCAGTTCTTC
CASSPRDRNRLAEQFF
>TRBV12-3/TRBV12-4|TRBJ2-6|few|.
TGTGCCAGCAGTTTGGCAGGGCGGTCTGGTGGGGCCAACGTCCTGACTTTC
CASSLAGRSGGANVLTF
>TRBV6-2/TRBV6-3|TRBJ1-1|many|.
TGTGCCAGCAGCCTAGAGCCTTCTCGTGAAGCTTTCTTT
CASSLEPSREAFF
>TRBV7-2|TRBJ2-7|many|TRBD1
TGTGCCAGCAGCTGGAGGGACAGGGGGGGCGAGCAGTACTTC
CASSWRDRGGEQYF
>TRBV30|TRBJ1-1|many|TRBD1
TGTGCCTGGAGTGGACGAGGACAGGGAACTTTCTTT
CAWSGRGQGTFF
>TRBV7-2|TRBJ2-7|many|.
TGTGCCAGCAGCTTACGGGACAAGAACTACGAGCAGTACTTC
CASSLRDKNYEQYF
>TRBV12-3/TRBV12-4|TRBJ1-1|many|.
TGTGCCAGCAGTTGGGGAATGAACACTGAAGCTTTCTTT
CASSWGMNTEAFF
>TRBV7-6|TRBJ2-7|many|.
TGTGCCAGCAGCTTAGAAGGGGGCGAGCAGTACTTC
CASSLEGGEQYF
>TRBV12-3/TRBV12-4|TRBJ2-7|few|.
TGTGCCAGCAGTCACGCCGGGACTGGGACCGAGCAGTACTTC
CASSHAGTGTEQYF
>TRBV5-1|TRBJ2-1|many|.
TGCGCCAGCAGCTTGGAACTCTACAATGAGCAGTTCTTC
CASSLELYNEQFF
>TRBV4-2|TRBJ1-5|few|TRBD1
TGTGCCAGCAGCCCTGGACAGGGCAATCAGCCCCAGCATTTT
CASSPGQGNQPQHF
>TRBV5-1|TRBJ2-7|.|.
TGCGCCAGCAGCGATGCAGTGGGTGCCTACGAGCAGTACTTC
CASSDAVGAYEQYF
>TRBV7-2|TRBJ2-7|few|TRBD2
TGTGCCAGCAGCTTAGGACTAGCGGGATCTGCCAACGAGCAGTACTTC
CASSLGLAGSANEQYF
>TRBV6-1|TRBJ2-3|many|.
TGTGCCAGCAGTGAAGGGATAGCGGCAGATACGCAGTATTTT
CASSEGIAADTQYF
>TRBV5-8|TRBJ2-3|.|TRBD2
TGTGTCAGCAGCTTGGCCGGACTAGGAGATACGCAGTATTTT
CVSSLAGLGDTQYF
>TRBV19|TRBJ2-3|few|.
TGTGCCAGTAGTATAGACGGGACCCCAACAGATACGCAGTATTTT
CASSIDGTPTDTQYF
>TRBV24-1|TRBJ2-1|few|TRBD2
TGTGCCACCAGTGATTCGGCGCGGGGGAATTACAATGAGCAGTTCTTC
CATSDSARGNYNEQFF
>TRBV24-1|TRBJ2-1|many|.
TGTGCCACCAGTGATTTTGGGGCGAATGAGCAGTTCTTC
CATSDFGANEQFF
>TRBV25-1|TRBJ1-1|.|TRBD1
TGTGCCAGCAGTGAAGGGGGACAGGGAGCTTTCTTT
CASSEGGQGAFF
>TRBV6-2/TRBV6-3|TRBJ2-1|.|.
TGTGCCAGCAGCCAGATGGGGAGTGTGGGTGAGCAGTTCTTC
CASSQMGSVGEQFF
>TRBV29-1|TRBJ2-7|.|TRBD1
TGCAGCGTTGGGGACAGGGCAGCCCGCGAGCAGTACTTC
CSVGDRAAREQYF
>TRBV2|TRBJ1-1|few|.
TGTGCCAGCAGTTCGGACAGTATGAACACTGAAGCTTTCTTT
CASSSDSMNTEAFF
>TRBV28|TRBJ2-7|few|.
TGTGCCAGCAACCTCCGATCGAGTCTTACCTACGAGCAGTACTTC
CASNLRSSLTYEQYF
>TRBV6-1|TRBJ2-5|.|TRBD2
TGTGCCAGCAGCCTGTTACTAGCGGGACTACAAGAGACCCAGTACTTC
CASSLLLAGLQETQYF
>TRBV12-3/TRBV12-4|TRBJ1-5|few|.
TGTGCCAGCACCGAAGAGGGGACCCGTCAGCCCCAGCATTTT
CASTEEGTRQPQHF
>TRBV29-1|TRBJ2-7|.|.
TGCAGCGTTGAAGTACAAGATTACGAGCAGTACTTC
CSVEVQDYEQYF